Listed below are T cell receptor beta chains from one sample, sequenced in a study of shared clonotypes between healthy human individuals. Only in-frame clones appear in the TCRdb table, and some are missing; sequencing was by immunoSEQ multiplex PCR. The sample records 2 million to 2.5 million clones, approximately 93% being singletons. Sequenced: naive CD4+ T cells from PBMCs. The source is a man between 18 and 35 years old in good health. Some clones in this sample may be carry-over from other donors' samples. Both conserved end residues are part of each CDR3. D genes are given only for firm matches. Size values are once, few and many counts, or a class for expanded clones, and some rows have none.

j_gene	abundance	v_gene	d_gene	CDR3nt	CDR3aa
TRBJ2-5	NA	TRBV18	TRBD2	TGTGCCTGCCAGCGGGGTCCGGGAGAGACCCAGTACTTC	CACQRGPGETQYF
TRBJ1-1	NA	TRBV9	NA	TGTGCCAGCAGCGTAGGGGGTCGGTTAGGAAACACTGAAGCTTTCTTT	CASSVGGRLGNTEAFF
TRBJ2-3	few	TRBV9	NA	TGTGCCAGCAGCGTTGGTAGCACAGATACGCAGTATTTT	CASSVGSTDTQYF
TRBJ2-7	NA	TRBV11-3	TRBD2	TGTGCCAGCAGCTTAGAGGCGGGGGCCTACGAGCAGTACTTC	CASSLEAGAYEQYF
TRBJ1-4	NA	TRBV28	NA	TGTGCCAGCAGGGGGACCCCGGCGGATGAAAAACTGTTTTTT	CASRGTPADEKLFF
TRBJ1-5	few	TRBV4-2	NA	TGTGCCAGCAGCCCAGCCCAAGGGGGTGGTGATCAGCCCCAGCATTTT	CASSPAQGGGDQPQHF
TRBJ2-7	NA	TRBV29-1	TRBD1	TGCAGCGTTGAATTCGGACAGGGATCCTACGAGCAGTACTTC	CSVEFGQGSYEQYF
TRBJ2-5	NA	TRBV9	NA	TGTGCCAGCAGCCCACGCGGGGTAGCCCTCCAAGAGACCCAGTACTTC	CASSPRGVALQETQYF
TRBJ2-7	NA	TRBV4-3	TRBD1	TGCGCCAGCAGCCGACAGGGACAGGGCACCTACGAGCAGTACTTC	CASSRQGQGTYEQYF
TRBJ2-3	NA	TRBV13	NA	TGTGCCAGCAGCCTCAATGGGCGCACAGATACGCAGTATTTT	CASSLNGRTDTQYF
TRBJ1-1	NA	TRBV10-3	TRBD1	TGTGCCATCAGACCGACAGGGGTTAACACTGAAGCTTTCTTT	CAIRPTGVNTEAFF
TRBJ2-2	NA	TRBV9	NA	TGTGCCAGCAGCGTACAGCCCTCGAACACCGGGGAGCTGTTTTTT	CASSVQPSNTGELFF
TRBJ2-1	NA	TRBV6-1	NA	TGTGCCAGCAGTGTAAAGCGGAGCTCCTACAATGAGCAGTTCTTC	CASSVKRSSYNEQFF
TRBJ2-5	NA	TRBV28	TRBD1	TGTGCCAGCAGCGACAGGGGTTCCGAGACCCAGTACTTC	CASSDRGSETQYF